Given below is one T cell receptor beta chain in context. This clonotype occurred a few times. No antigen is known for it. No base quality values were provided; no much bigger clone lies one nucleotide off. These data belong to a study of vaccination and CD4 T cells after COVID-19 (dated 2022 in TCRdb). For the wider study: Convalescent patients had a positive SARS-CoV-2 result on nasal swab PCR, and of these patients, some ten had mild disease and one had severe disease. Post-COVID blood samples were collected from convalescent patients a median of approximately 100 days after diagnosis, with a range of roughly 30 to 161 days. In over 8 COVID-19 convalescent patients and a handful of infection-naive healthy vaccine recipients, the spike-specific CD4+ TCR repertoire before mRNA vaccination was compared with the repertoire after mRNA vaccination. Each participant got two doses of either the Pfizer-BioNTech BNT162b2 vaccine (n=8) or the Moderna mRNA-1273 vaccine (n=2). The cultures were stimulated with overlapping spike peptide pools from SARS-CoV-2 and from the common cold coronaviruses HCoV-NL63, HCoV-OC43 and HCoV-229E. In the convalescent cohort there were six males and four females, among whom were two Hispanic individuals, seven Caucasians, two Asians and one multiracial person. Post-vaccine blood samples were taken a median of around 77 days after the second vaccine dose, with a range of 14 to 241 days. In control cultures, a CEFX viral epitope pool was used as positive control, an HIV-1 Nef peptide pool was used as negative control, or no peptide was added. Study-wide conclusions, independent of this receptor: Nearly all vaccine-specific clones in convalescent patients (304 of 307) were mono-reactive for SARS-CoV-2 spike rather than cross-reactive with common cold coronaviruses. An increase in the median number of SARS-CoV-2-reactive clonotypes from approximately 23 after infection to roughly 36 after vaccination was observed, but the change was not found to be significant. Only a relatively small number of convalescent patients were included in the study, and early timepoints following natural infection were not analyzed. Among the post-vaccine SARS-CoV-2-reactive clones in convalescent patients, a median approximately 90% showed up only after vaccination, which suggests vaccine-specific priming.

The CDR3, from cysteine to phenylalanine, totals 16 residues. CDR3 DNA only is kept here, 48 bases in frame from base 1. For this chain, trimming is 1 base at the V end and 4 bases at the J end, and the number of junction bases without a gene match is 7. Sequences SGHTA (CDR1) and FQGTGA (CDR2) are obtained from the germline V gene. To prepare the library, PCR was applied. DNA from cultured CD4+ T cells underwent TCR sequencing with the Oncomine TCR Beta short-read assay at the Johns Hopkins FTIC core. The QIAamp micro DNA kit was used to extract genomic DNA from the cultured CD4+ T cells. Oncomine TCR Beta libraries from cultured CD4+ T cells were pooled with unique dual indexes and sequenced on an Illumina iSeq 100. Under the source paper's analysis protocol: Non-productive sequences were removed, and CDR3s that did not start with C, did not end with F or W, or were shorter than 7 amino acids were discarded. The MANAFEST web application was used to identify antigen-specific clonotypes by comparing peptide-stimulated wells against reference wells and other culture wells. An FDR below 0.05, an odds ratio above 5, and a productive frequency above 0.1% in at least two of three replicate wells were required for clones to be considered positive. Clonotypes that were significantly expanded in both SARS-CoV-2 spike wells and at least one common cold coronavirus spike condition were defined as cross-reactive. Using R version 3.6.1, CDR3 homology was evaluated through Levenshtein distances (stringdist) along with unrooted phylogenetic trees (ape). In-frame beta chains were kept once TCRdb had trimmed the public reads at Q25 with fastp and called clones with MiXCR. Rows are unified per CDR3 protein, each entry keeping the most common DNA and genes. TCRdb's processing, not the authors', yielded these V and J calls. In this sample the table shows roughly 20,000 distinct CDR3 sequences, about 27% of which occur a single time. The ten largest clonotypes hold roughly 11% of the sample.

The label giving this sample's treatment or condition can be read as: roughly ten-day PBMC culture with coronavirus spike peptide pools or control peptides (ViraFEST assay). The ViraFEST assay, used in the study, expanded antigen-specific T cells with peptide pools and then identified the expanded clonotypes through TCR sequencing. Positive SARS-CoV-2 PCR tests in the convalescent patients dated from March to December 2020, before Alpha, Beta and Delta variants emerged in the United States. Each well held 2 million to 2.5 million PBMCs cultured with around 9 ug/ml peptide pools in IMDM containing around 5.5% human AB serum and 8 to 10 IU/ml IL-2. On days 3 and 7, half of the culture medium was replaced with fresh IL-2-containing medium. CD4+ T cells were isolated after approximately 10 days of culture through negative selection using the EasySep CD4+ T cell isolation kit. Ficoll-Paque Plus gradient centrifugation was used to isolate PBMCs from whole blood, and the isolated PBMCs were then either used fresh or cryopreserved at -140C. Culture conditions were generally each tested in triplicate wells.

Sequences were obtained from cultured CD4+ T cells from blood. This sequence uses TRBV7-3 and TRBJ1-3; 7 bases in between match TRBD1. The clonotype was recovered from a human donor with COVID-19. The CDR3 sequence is CASSLNGGGAGNTIYF. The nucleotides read TGTGCCAGCAGCTTAAATGGAGGGGGCGCGGGAAACACCATATATTTT.